Listed here are 2 T cell receptor beta chains from one sample, sequenced in a study of T cells in localized non-small cell lung cancer. Generated by immunoSEQ multiplex PCR, the TCRdb table keeps only in-frame clones and is missing some. The table shows 20,000 to 30,000 clones, with 75% to 90% occurring only once. Specimen: peripheral blood, collected before any cancer treatment. These receptors came from a male donor older than 55 with stage II squamous cell lung carcinoma.

V and J are TRBV5-6 and TRBJ2-3, with D perhaps TRBD1 (6 bases). Trimming removed 1 base at V and 6 bases at J, with 9 bases between. The germline gives CDR1 SGHDT, CDR2 YYEEEE. This CDR3 spans 13 amino acids. The chain's CDR3 is CASSLTGIDTQYF. The CDR3 bases are TGTGCCAGCAGCTTGACAGGGATCGATACGCAGTATTTT.

This chain joins TRBV19 and TRBJ2-1, with 10 nucleotides matching TRBD2. From germline, CDR1 is LNHDA and CDR2 SQIVND (reference sequence). V lost 5 bases and J lost 4; bases outside the gene matches: 8. The CDR3 sequence is 16 residues long. CDR3 in amino acids: CASSVMGTSAYNEQFF. CDR3 DNA sequence: TGTGCCAGTAGTGTCATGGGGACTAGCGCATACAATGAGCAGTTCTTC.